This T cell receptor beta chain was sequenced for a study of cytomegalovirus exposure and HLA in healthy donors. The CDR3 is made up of 12 amino acids. CDR1 SNHLY and CDR2 FYNNEI come from the germline V gene. V lost 5 bases and J 10 bases, leaving 12 bases between the germline ends. The PCR employed 60 Vbeta primers together with 13 Jbeta primers. Profiled with immunoSEQ multiplex PCR; TCRdb holds only in-frame clones, not every one. Seen here are 160,000 or so clones, around 73% observed once, and the top ten hold 1.4%. Material: PBMCs. This sequence originates from a male donor in good health and CMV-seronegative. The chain uses TRBV2 and TRBJ2-1; possible D gene TRBD1, 6 bases. The CDR3 reads CASSRERGEQFF. The DNA of the CDR3 is TGTGCCAGCAGTAGAGAGAGGGGGGAGCAGTTCTTC.